One and the same sample provided the 10 T cell receptor beta chains below, sequenced in a study of CD8 T cell repertoires and HIV-1 epitope variants. Assay used: immunoSEQ multiplex PCR; TCRdb lists only in-frame clones, some missing. Of approximately 4,200 clones listed, about 72% were seen once; the top ten hold approximately 40%. Their antigen targets remain unknown. The source material was cultured CD8+ T cells derived from PBMCs. The receptors shown here come from a male donor with HIV.

The V and J genes are TRBV6-5 and TRBJ2-2; 10 nucleotides align to TRBD1. Looked up from germline, CDR1 is MNHEY and CDR2 is SVGAGI. The CDR3 totals 15 residues. V shed 4 bases, J shed 7 bases, and the junction held 6 bases outside the gene matches. CDR3 loop: CASSLTGGRSGELFF. Here the CDR3 DNA reads TGTGCCAGCAGTTTGACAGGGGGCAGGAGCGGGGAGCTGTTTTTT.

The chain joins TRBV6-5 to TRBJ1-4; possible D gene TRBD1, 5 bases. This CDR3 contains 15 residues. CDR1 and CDR2 from the germline V gene are MNHEY and SVGAGI. The V gene lost 6 bases and the J gene lost 5 bases, with 16 bases spanning the gap. In DNA form, the CDR3 reads TGTGCCAGCAGCTTCCGGGACGGCGTCAATGAAAAACTGTTTTTT. It is translated as CASSFRDGVNEKLFF.

The gene calls are TRBV6-5 and TRBJ2-7, with a weak D call TRBD2 (7 bases). V lost 7 bases and J lost 3, with 13 bases in between. Germline V gene sequence: CDR1 MNHEY, CDR2 SVGAGI. The CDR3 covers 13 residues. The chain's CDR3 is CASKYREGYEQYF. Here the CDR3 DNA reads TGTGCCAGCAAATACAGGGAGGGCTACGAGCAGTACTTC.

This clone was counted a single time. The chain joins TRBV18 to TRBJ2-2; unclear D gene. The CDR3 sequence is 16 residues long. The V gene's germline CDR1 is KGHSH and CDR2 LQKENI. Trimming took off 6 bases at V and 1 base at J, with 15 bases between the two ends. CDR3: CASSPRRLENTGELFF. Written as DNA, the CDR3 is TGTGCCAGCTCGCCAAGAAGGCTGGAGAACACCGGGGAGCTGTTTTTT.

The chain recombines TRBV6-5 with TRBJ1-2; TRBD1 is a possible D gene (6 bases). V lost 6 bases and J 8 bases, leaving 16 bases between the germline ends. CDR3 length equals 13 residues. Germline assignment: CDR1 MNHEY and CDR2 SVGAGI. DNA of the CDR3: TGTGCCAGCAGCCTCTCGGACAGACGGGGCTACACCTTC. This sequence encodes CASSLSDRRGYTF.

The genes are TRBV5-1 and TRBJ1-4; 8 nucleotides align to TRBD1. Germline trimming cut 4 bases from V and 8 bases from J; bases unmatched to any gene: 13. This CDR3 contains 16 residues. The V gene's germline CDR1 is SGHRS and CDR2 YFSETQ. This CDR3 is CASSQTDRGVGEKLFF. The CDR3 bases are TGCGCCAGCAGCCAGACCGACAGGGGTGTTGGGGAAAAACTGTTTTTT.

V usage is TRBV7-2 and J usage is TRBJ1-1; 7 nucleotides agree with TRBD1. CDR3 length: 13 residues. In germline, CDR1 is SGHTA, CDR2 FQGNSA. The V segment lost 10 bases and the J segment 4 bases; nucleotides outside the gene matches: 9. The CDR3 DNA follows: TGTGCCATTATTAGGGGGCGGGTCACTGAAGCTTTCTTT. Residues: CAIIRGRVTEAFF. The variable domain in full, with the rest retrieved from reference TRBV7-2 and TRBJ1-1, is GAGVSQSPSNKVTEKGKDVELRCDPISGHTALYWYRQSLGQGLEFLIYFQGNSAPDKSGLPSDRFSAERTGGSVSTLTIQRTQQEDSAVYLCAIIRGRVTEAFFGQGTRLTVV.

V is TRBV5-6 and J is TRBJ2-7; 10 nucleotides match TRBD2. CDR1 is SGHDT, CDR2 YYEEEE, per germline. V shed 0 bases, J shed 4 bases, and the junction held 10 bases outside the gene matches. This CDR3 has 17 residues. As DNA, the CDR3 is TGTGCCAGCAGCTTGGAGCCGGGACTAGCGACCGGGTACGAGCAGTACTTC. It yields the protein CASSLEPGLATGYEQYF.

This clone was counted a few times. This chain links TRBV7-8 with TRBJ2-3; 8 nucleotides line up with TRBD2. V trimming: 1 base; J trimming: 2 bases; junction bases outside the gene matches: 8. This CDR3 has 17 amino acids. Germline CDR1 reads SGHVS; CDR2 reads FQNEAQ. Here the CDR3 reads CASSLGYAGGPTDTQYF. CDR3 DNA sequence: TGTGCCAGCAGCTTAGGTTACGCGGGGGGTCCCACAGATACGCAGTATTTT. Together with reference TRBV7-8 and TRBJ2-3, the CDR3 gives the full variable domain: GAGVSQSPRYKVAKRGQDVALRCDPISGHVSLFWYQQALGQGPEFLTYFQNEAQLDKSGLPSDRFFAERPEGSVSTLKIQRTQQEDSAVYLCASSLGYAGGPTDTQYFGPGTRLTVL.

The rearrangement uses TRBV7-2 and TRBJ2-7; possible D gene TRBD2, 5 bases. V was pared by 5 bases and J by 0 bases, with 8 bases between. The CDR3 is 13 residues long. The germline V gene encodes CDR1 SGHTA and CDR2 FQGNSA. The DNA of the CDR3 is TGTGCCAGCAGCCCAACTAGCTCCTACGAGCAGTACTTC. Its translation: CASSPTSSYEQYF.